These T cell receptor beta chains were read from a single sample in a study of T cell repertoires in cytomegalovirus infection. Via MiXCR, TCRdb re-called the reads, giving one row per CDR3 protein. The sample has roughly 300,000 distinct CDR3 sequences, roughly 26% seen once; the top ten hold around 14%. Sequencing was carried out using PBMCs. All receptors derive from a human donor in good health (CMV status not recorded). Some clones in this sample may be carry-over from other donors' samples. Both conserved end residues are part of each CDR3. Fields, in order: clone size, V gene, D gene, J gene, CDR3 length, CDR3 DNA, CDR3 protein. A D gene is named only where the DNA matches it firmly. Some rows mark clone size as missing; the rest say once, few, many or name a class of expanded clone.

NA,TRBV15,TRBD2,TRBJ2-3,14,TGTGCCACCAGCGCGGGAGGGCCGGCAGATACGCAGTATTTT,CATSAGGPADTQYF
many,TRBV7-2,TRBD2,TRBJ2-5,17,TGTGCCAGCAGCTTAGTTTTTTGGGGGACTAGCGGGGAGACCCAGTACTTC,CASSLVFWGTSGETQYF
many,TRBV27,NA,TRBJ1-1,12,TGTGCCAGCAGTTTACTGGGGAGGGAAGCTTTCTTT,CASSLLGREAFF
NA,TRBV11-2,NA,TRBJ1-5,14,TGTGCCAGCAGCTTGTCGAGCGGCGGCCAGCCCCAGCATTTT,CASSLSSGGQPQHF
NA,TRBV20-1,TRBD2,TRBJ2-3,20,TGCAGTGCTAGAGTGGGATATACTAGCGGGAGGGCTGTTGGAACAGATACGCAGTATTTT,CSARVGYTSGRAVGTDTQYF
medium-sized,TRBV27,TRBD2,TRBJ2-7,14,TGTGCCAGCACCTTCATAGCGGGGGAGGGCGAGCAGTACTTC,CASTFIAGEGEQYF
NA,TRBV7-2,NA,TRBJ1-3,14,TGTGCCAGCAGCGTACAAGGACTGGGATACACCATATATTTT,CASSVQGLGYTIYF
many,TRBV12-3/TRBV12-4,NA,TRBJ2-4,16,TGTGCCAGCAGTTTTCGAGCAGGGCTAGCCAAAAACATTCAGTACTTC,CASSFRAGLAKNIQYF
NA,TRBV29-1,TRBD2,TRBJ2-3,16,TGCAGCGTCCAAGGGACTAGCGGGCATAGCACAGATACGCAGTATTTT,CSVQGTSGHSTDTQYF
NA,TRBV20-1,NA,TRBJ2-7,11,TGCAGTGCTAAGTTGACCTACGAGCAGTACTTC,CSAKLTYEQYF
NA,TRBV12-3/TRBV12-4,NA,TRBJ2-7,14,TGTGCCAGCAGTTTATTCCGGACAGACGGCGAGCAGTACTTC,CASSLFRTDGEQYF
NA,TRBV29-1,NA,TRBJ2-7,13,TGCAGCGTTGAAGGGGCCGGGGGCAGCGAGCAGTACTTC,CSVEGAGGSEQYF
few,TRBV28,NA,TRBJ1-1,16,TGTGCCAGCAGACGAGCCACAGGACCACTGAACACTGAAGCTTTCTTT,CASRRATGPLNTEAFF
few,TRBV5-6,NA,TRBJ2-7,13,TGTGCCAGCAGCTCCCTGACCGACGGGGAGCAGTACTTC,CASSSLTDGEQYF
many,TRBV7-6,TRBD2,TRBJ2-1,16,TGTGCCAGCAGCGCAAAGCGGGGGGTCTCCTACAATGAGCAGTTCTTC,CASSAKRGVSYNEQFF
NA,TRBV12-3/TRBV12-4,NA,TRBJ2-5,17,TGTGCCAGCAGTTTGATGGGGGGCAGCTTTTTGGGAGAGACCCAGTACTTC,CASSLMGGSFLGETQYF
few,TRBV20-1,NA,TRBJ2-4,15,TGCAGTGTTCGACTTGTGGCGGGCGCCAAAAACATTCAGTACTTC,CSVRLVAGAKNIQYF
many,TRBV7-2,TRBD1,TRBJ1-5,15,TGTGCCAGCAGCTCGACGACAGGGATGGATCAGCCCCAGCATTTT,CASSSTTGMDQPQHF
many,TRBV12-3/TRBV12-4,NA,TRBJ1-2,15,TGTGCCAGCAGTTTAGCGGATCCAGGGACTTATGGCTACACCTTC,CASSLADPGTYGYTF
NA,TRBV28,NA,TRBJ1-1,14,TGTGCCAGCCGGCCCGCCGGGGCCCTGGCTGAAGCTTTCTTT,CASRPAGALAEAFF
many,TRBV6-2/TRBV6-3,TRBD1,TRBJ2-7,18,TGTGCCAGCAGTTCCGCGGGACAGGGGGTTTCCTTCTCCTACGAGCAGTACTTC,CASSSAGQGVSFSYEQYF
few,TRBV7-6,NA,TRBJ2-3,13,TGTGCCAGCAGCTTGACTGGCGCACATACGCAGTATTTT,CASSLTGAHTQYF
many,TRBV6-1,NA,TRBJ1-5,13,TGTGCCAGCAGCGGGGCGCATGATCAGCCCCAGCATTTT,CASSGAHDQPQHF
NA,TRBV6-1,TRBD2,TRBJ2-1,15,TGTGCCAGCAGTCAGACTAGCGGGAGGTCTCCGGAGCAGTTCTTC,CASSQTSGRSPEQFF
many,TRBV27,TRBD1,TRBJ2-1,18,TGTGCCAGCAGTGGTCTACGACCAGGACAGGGTTCTCGGAATGAGCAGTTCTTC,CASSGLRPGQGSRNEQFF
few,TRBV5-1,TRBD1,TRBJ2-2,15,TGCGCCAGCAGCGGAGGACAGGGGGCGTCCGGGGAGCTGTTTTTT,CASSGGQGASGELFF
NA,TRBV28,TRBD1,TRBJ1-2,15,TGTGCCAGCAGTTCCCCGGGGGGACAGGGGGCAGACTACACCTTC,CASSSPGGQGADYTF
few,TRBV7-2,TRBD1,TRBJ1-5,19,TGTGCCAGCAGCTTTTGGGGGACAGGGAACGGCAATAGCAATCAGCCCCAGCATTTT,CASSFWGTGNGNSNQPQHF
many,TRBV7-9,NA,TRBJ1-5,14,TGTGCCAGCAGCGCTGGACAGCCCAATCAGCCCCAGCATTTT,CASSAGQPNQPQHF
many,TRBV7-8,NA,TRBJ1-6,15,TGTGCCAGCAGCTTAAGAGCGACAGTGACTTCACCCCTCCACTTT,CASSLRATVTSPLHF
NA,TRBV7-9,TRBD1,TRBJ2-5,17,TGTGCCAGCAGCCCCCGGACAGGGCCCCGACGACAAGAGACCCAGTACTTC,CASSPRTGPRRQETQYF
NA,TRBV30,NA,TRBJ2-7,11,TGTGCCTGGGCCCTTGGGGGCGAGCAGTACTTC,CAWALGGEQYF
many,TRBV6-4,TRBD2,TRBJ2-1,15,TGTGCCAGCAGTGATTTGCGGGAGGGCCTAGGGGAGCAGTTCTTC,CASSDLREGLGEQFF
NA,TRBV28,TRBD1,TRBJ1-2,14,TGTGCCAGCAGTTTAACAGGGGGCTCATATGGCTACACCTTC,CASSLTGGSYGYTF
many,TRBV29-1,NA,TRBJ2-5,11,TGCAGCTGTGGTGGGCAAGAGACCCAGTACTTC,CSCGGQETQYF
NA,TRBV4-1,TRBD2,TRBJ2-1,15,TGCGCCAGCAGCCTTAATAGCGGGTTCTACAATGAGCAGTTCTTC,CASSLNSGFYNEQFF
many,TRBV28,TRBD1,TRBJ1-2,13,TGTGCCAGCAGTTTGGACAGGGAGGGAGGCTACACCTTC,CASSLDREGGYTF
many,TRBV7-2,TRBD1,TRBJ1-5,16,TGTGCCAGCAGCCCCCGGACAGGGGGCATTGGGCAGCCCCAGCATTTT,CASSPRTGGIGQPQHF
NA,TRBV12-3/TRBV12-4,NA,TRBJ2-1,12,TGTGCCATCCGAAGGAGTAGCAATGAGCAGTTCTTC,CAIRRSSNEQFF
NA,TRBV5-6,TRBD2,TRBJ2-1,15,TGTGCCAGCAGTCTAGGACTAGCGGGAGATAATGAGCGGTTCTTC,CASSLGLAGDNERFF
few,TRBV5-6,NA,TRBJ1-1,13,TGTGCCAGCAGCTTGGGTGATAACACTGAAGCTTTCTTT,CASSLGDNTEAFF
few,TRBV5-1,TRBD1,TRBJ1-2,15,TGCGCCAGCAGCTCCGGAGGTGCAGGGGGCTATGGCTACACCTTC,CASSSGGAGGYGYTF
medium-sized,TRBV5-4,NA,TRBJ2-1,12,TGTGCCAGCAGCTTGGAAGTTAATGAGCAGTTCTTC,CASSLEVNEQFF